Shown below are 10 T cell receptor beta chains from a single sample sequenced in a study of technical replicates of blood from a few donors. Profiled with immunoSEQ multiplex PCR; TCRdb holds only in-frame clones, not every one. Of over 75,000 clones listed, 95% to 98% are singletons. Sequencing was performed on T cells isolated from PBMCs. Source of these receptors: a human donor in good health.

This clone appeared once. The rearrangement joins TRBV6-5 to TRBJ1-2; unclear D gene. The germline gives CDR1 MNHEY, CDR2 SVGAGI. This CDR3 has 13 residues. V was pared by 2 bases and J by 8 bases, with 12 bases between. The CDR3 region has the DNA TGTGCCAGCAGTTACGATCGGGGATTAGGCTACACCTTC. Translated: CASSYDRGLGYTF.

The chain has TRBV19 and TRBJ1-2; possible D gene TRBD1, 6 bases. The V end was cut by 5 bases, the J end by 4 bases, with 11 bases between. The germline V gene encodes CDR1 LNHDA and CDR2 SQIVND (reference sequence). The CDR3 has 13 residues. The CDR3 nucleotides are TGTGCCAGTAGTCAACAGGGTGCCTATGGCTACACCTTC. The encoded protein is CASSQQGAYGYTF.

CDR3 nucleotide sequence: TGTGCCAGCAGCCGTACTAGCGGGAGTGTCGACGAGCAGTACTTC. Amino acid sequence: CASSRTSGSVDEQYF. J is TRBJ2-7 and V is TRBV28, with 11 positions matching TRBD2. The CDR3 extends over 15 amino acids. The V and J ends lost 6 bases and 5 bases, in that order; junction bases with no gene match: 9. The germline gives CDR1 MDHEN, CDR2 SYDVKM.

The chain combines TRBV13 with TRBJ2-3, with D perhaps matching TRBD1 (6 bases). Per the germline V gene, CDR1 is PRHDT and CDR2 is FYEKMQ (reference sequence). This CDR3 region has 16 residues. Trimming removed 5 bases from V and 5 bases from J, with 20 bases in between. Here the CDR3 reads CASSIQGRLVEDTQYF. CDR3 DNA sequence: TGTGCCAGCAGCATCCAGGGGCGATTGGTGGAAGATACGCAGTATTTT. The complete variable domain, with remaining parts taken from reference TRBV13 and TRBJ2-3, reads AAGVIQSPRHLIKEKRETATLKCYPIPRHDTVYWYQQGPGQDPQFLISFYEKMQSDKGSIPDRFSAQQFSDYHSELNMSSLELGDSALYFCASSIQGRLVEDTQYFGPGTRLTVL.

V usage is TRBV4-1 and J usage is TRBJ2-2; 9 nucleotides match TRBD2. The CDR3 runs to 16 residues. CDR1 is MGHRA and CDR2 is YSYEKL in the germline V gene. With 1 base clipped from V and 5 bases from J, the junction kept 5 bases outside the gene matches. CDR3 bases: TGCGCCAGCAGCCAAGCCCCAGCGGGAGGAACCGGGGAGCTGTTTTTT. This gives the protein CASSQAPAGGTGELFF.

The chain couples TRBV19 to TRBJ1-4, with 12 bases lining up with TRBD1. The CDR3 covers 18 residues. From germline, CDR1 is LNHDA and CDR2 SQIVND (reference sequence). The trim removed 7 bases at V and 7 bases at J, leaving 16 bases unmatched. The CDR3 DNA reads TGTGCCAGTAACATCCCCCGCGGGACAGGGGGCGCCGGTGAAAAACTGTTTTTT. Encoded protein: CASNIPRGTGGAGEKLFF.

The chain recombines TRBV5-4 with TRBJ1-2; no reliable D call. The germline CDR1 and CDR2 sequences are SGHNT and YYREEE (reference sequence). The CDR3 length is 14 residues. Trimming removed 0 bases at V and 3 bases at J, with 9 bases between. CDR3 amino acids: CASSLEPIDYGYTF. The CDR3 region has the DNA TGTGCCAGCAGCTTGGAACCGATAGACTATGGCTACACCTTC.

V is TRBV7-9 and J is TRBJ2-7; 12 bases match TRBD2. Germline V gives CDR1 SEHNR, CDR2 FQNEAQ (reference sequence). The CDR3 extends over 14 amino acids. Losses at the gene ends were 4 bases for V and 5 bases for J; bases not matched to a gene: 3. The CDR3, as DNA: TGTGCCAGCAGCTCGACTAGCGGGAGCGACGAGCAGTACTTC. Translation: CASSSTSGSDEQYF.

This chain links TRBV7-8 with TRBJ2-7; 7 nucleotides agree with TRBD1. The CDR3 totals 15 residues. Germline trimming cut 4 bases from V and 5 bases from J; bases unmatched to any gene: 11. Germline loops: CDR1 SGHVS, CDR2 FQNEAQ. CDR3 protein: CASSSPYRGYNEQYF. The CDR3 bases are TGTGCCAGCAGCTCCCCGTACAGGGGATACAACGAGCAGTACTTC.

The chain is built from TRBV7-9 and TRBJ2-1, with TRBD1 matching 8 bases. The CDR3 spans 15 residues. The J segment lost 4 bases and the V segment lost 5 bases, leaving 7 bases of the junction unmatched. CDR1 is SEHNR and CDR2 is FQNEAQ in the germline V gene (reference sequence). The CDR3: CASSDAGGRYNEQFF. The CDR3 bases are TGTGCCAGCAGCGACGCAGGGGGCCGGTACAATGAGCAGTTCTTC.